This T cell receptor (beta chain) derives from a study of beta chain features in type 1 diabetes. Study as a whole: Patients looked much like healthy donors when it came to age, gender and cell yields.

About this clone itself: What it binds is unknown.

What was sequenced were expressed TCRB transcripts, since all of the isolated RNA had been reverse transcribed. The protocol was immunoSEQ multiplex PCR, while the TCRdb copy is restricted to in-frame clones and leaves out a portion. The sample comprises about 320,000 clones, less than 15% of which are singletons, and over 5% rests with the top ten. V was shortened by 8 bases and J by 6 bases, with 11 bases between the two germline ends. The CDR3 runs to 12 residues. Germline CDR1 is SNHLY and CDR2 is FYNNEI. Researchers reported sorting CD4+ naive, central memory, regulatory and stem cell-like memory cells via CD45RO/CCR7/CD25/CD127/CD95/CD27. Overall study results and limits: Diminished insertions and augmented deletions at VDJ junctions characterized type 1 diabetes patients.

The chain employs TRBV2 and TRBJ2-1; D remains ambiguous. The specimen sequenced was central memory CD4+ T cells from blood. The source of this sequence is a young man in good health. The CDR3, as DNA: TGTGCCAGCTTTTCCCCCCCCAATGAGCAGTTCTTC. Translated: CASFSPPNEQFF.